The rows below give T cell receptor beta chains drawn from one sample of a study of cytomegalovirus exposure and HLA in healthy donors. TCRdb's table, derived via immunoSEQ multiplex PCR, lists solely in-frame clones and lacks some. The sample shows under 70,000 clones, approximately 80% of them seen only once. Specimen: PBMCs. Receptor source: a man in his fifties in good health and CMV-seronegative. The CDR3 runs from the conserved cysteine through the conserved F or W. A D gene is named only where the DNA matches it firmly. Rows give clone size only sometimes, using once, few, many, or a class for an expanded clone.

d_call clone_size j_call v_call cdr3_aa cdr3_nt
. . TRBJ1-2 TRBV27 CASGSGNLGYGYTF TGTGCCAGCGGGTCAGGGAACCTGGGGTATGGCTACACCTTC
TRBD2 few TRBJ2-7 TRBV7-9 CASSLVWGGLEQYF TGTGCCAGCAGCTTAGTCTGGGGAGGGCTCGAGCAGTACTTC
TRBD2 . TRBJ2-7 TRBV7-2 CASSIGLAGISSYEQYF TGTGCCAGCAGTATAGGACTAGCGGGGATAAGCTCCTACGAGCAGTACTTC
. . TRBJ2-1 TRBV28 CASSQLTFGQGEQFF TGTGCCAGCAGTCAACTCACCTTTGGGCAGGGTGAGCAGTTCTTC
. . TRBJ2-7 TRBV11-2 CASSHERARGVNEQYF TGTGCCAGCAGCCATGAAAGGGCCCGCGGGGTGAACGAGCAGTACTTC
TRBD1 few TRBJ2-5 TRBV4-2 CASSQEVPGGRETQYF TGTGCCAGCAGCCAAGAAGTACCAGGGGGCCGAGAGACCCAGTACTTC
TRBD1 once TRBJ2-7 TRBV5-6 CASRGTGTGGYEQYF TGTGCCAGCAGGGGTACCGGGACAGGGGGCTACGAGCAGTACTTC
. . TRBJ2-7 TRBV29-1 CSASDRRYEQYF TGCAGCGCCTCAGACAGGAGGTACGAGCAGTACTTC
. once TRBJ1-3 TRBV4-1 CASSQERGSSSGNTIYF TGCGCCAGCAGCCAAGAAAGAGGATCAAGCTCTGGAAACACCATATATTTT
. few TRBJ2-5 TRBV5-6 CASSLQGVQTQYF TGTGCCAGCAGCTTACAGGGTGTACAGACCCAGTACTTC
. . TRBJ2-1 TRBV5-1 CASSLGTDNEQFF TGCGCCAGCAGCTTGGGCACGGACAATGAGCAGTTCTTC
. . TRBJ2-5 TRBV27 CASSQRGTQYF TGTGCCAGCAGTCAACGGGGGACCCAGTACTTC
. . TRBJ1-1 TRBV5-3 CARSRLQGAAGVDTEAFF TGTGCCAGAAGCCGTTTACAGGGAGCGGCCGGGGTGGACACTGAAGCTTTCTTT
. . TRBJ1-2 TRBV4-2 CASSQGLPSYGYTF TGTGCCAGCAGCCAAGGACTTCCCTCCTATGGCTACACCTTC
TRBD2 . TRBJ2-1 TRBV27 CASSLGLAGGSEQFF TGTGCCAGCAGTTTGGGTCTAGCGGGGGGCAGTGAGCAGTTCTTC
. . TRBJ2-7 TRBV28 CASSSNKNYEQYF TGTGCCAGCAGTTCGAACAAGAACTACGAGCAGTACTTC
. . TRBJ2-5 TRBV30 CAWSDRKETQYF TGTGCCTGGAGTGACAGAAAAGAGACCCAGTACTTC
. . TRBJ2-4 TRBV30 CAWSSTGILKNIQYF TGTGCCTGGAGTTCGACGGGGATCTTGAAAAACATTCAGTACTTC
. . TRBJ2-5 TRBV20-1 CSASREETQYF TGCAGTGCTAGTAGAGAGGAGACCCAGTACTTC
. . TRBJ2-1 TRBV5-8 CASSFEGALLNEQFF TGTGCCAGCAGCTTTGAAGGGGCTCTGTTGAATGAGCAGTTCTTC
. once TRBJ1-5 TRBV6-4 CASSSGEQPQHF TGTGCCAGCAGCTCGGGTGAGCAGCCCCAGCATTTT
TRBD1 . TRBJ1-6 TRBV7-8 CASSRWDRKNSPLHF TGTGCCAGCAGCAGGTGGGACAGAAAGAATTCACCCCTCCACTTT
TRBD2 . TRBJ2-3 TRBV5-1 CASSLDGVLAGSTDTQYF TGCGCCAGCAGCTTGGATGGCGTCCTAGCGGGGAGCACAGATACGCAGTATTTT
. . TRBJ2-5 TRBV5-1 CASSLLAEETQYF TGCGCCAGCAGCTTGTTGGCAGAAGAGACCCAGTACTTC
. . TRBJ1-1 TRBV7-9 CASSLFVGEAFF TGTGCCAGCAGCTTATTCGTCGGTGAAGCTTTCTTT
. . TRBJ2-1 TRBV25-1 CASSESRSIGEQFF TGTGCCAGCAGTGAATCTCGGAGTATAGGCGAGCAGTTCTTC
. . TRBJ2-2 TRBV9 CASSVHGELFF TGTGCCAGCAGCGTACACGGGGAGCTGTTTTTT
TRBD1 . TRBJ2-2 TRBV29-1 CSVKEGTGDTGELFF TGCAGCGTCAAAGAGGGGACAGGCGACACCGGGGAGCTGTTTTTT
. few TRBJ1-5 TRBV30 CAWAGTGGNQPQHF TGTGCCTGGGCCGGGACGGGGGGAAATCAGCCCCAGCATTTT
TRBD2 . TRBJ2-2 TRBV5-8 CASSLTSGGSGELFF TGTGCCAGCAGCCTGACTAGCGGGGGCTCGGGGGAGCTGTTTTTT
. . TRBJ1-2 TRBV13 CASSPGGYGYTF TGTGCCAGCAGCCCGGGGGGATATGGCTACACCTTC
. . TRBJ1-1 TRBV9 CASSPTGGLTEAFF TGTGCCAGCAGCCCCACGGGTGGATTAACTGAAGCTTTCTTT
. . TRBJ2-1 TRBV4-3 CASSQTRGGGYNEQFF TGCGCCAGCAGCCAGACGCGGGGAGGAGGTTACAATGAGCAGTTCTTC
TRBD1 . TRBJ2-7 TRBV29-1 CSVGAAGTGGRRYEQYF TGCAGCGTTGGAGCCGCCGGGACAGGGGGTAGGAGGTACGAGCAGTACTTC
. . TRBJ2-1 TRBV4-1 CASSQDLATVPNEQFF TGCGCCAGCAGCCAAGATTTAGCGACGGTCCCCAATGAGCAGTTCTTC
. once TRBJ2-7 TRBV2 CASSPRLASYEQYF TGTGCCAGCAGCCCGCGGTTGGCCTCCTACGAGCAGTACTTC
. . TRBJ1-1 TRBV5-1 CASSPRQTTLNTEAFF TGCGCCAGCAGCCCCAGACAAACCACTCTGAACACTGAAGCTTTCTTT
TRBD1 once TRBJ2-3 TRBV27 CASSPRGQGARDTQYF TGTGCCAGCAGTCCCCGCGGACAGGGGGCAAGAGATACGCAGTATTTT
TRBD1 . TRBJ1-1 TRBV14 CASSQRTGLNTEAFF TGTGCCAGCAGCCAACGGACAGGGCTGAACACTGAAGCTTTCTTT
. . TRBJ2-6 TRBV5-6 CASSLVSSGANVLTF TGTGCCAGCAGCTTGGTTAGCTCTGGGGCCAACGTCCTGACTTTC
TRBD1 . TRBJ1-4 TRBV6-5 CASSFSGQGTNEKLFF TGTGCCAGCAGTTTTTCCGGACAGGGGACTAATGAAAAACTGTTTTTT
. once TRBJ1-3 TRBV7-9 CASRSTATSGNTIYF TGTGCCAGCCGCTCGACAGCGACCTCTGGAAACACCATATATTTT